This T cell receptor beta chain was recorded in a study of brain T cells in children with intractable seizures. Whole-study findings and limits: Pre-surgery blood may have been undersampled, hiding some clones. Patients' HCMV serostatus was unknown; virus specificity rests on CDR3 similarity alone.

Note on this clone: Its matching antigen is unknown.

V was clipped by 2 bases and J by 2 bases, with 9 bases between them. This CDR3 contains 14 residues. Germline V gives CDR1 SGHVS, CDR2 FNYEAQ. Produced via immunoSEQ multiplex PCR; TCRdb's table is partial and in-frame only. The sample yields 340,000 or so clones, over 90% seen once. Documented time point: blood from clinic visit 5 months post-surgery; TSC patient then seizure free. The sequenced cases were selected for having the highest brain T cell transcript signatures. Before surgery, patients took at least one anti-epileptic drug. The sequencing here drew on peripheral blood, taken around 5 months after surgery. The chain carries TRBV7-6 and TRBJ2-5; D gene ambiguous. The receptor comes from a boy under three years old with tuberous sclerosis and intractable seizures. The CDR3 reads CASSLRAAQETQYF. Written as DNA, the CDR3 is TGTGCCAGCAGCTTAAGGGCTGCTCAAGAGACCCAGTACTTC.